This record looks at one T cell receptor (beta chain) sequence and its context. cDNA came from roughly 0.53 to 1 ug RNA primed by random hexamers. TCRdb ran MiXCR on the immunoSEQ multiplex PCR reads and lists one entry per CDR3 protein. In the table there are about 210,000 distinct CDR3 sequences, over 90% of which are singletons. The sample is drawn from a study of CD8 T cells in Susac syndrome. The receptor comes from a human donor with Susac syndrome. Sequencing was done on a sample of CD4+ T cells from PBMCs.

CDR3 coding DNA: TGTGCCAGCAGCCAAGGGCGACAGAGTAATCAGCCCCAGCATTTT. Translated: CASSQGRQSNQPQHF. The chain recombines TRBV4-2 with TRBJ1-5, with D tentatively TRBD1 (5 bases). Trimming pared 1 base from V and 4 bases from J, leaving 11 bases between. This CDR3 spans 15 amino acids. The germline gives CDR1 LGHNA, CDR2 YNFKEQ.